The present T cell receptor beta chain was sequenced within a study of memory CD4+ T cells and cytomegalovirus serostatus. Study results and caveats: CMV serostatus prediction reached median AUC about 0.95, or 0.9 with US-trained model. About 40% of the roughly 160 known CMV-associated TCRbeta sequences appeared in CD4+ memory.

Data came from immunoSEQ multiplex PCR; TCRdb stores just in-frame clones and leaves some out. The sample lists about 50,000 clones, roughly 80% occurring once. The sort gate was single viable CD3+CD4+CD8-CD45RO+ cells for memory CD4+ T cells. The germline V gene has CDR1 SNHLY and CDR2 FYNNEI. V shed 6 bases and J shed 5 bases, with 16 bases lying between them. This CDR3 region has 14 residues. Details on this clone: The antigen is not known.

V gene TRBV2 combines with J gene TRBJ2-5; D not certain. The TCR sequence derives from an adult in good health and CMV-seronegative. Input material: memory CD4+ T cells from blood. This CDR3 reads CASSALGSEETQYF. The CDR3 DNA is TGTGCCAGCAGCGCCCTGGGTAGTGAGGAGACCCAGTACTTC.